Below, 6 T cell receptor beta chains from the same sample are listed, as sequenced in a study of beta chain features in type 1 diabetes. Overall study results and limits: There was a moderate but significant shortening of TCRB CDR3s in all four CD4+ subsets of Type 1 diabetes patients.

Sequencing targeted expressed TCRB transcripts, as all isolated RNA had been reverse transcribed. Using immunoSEQ multiplex PCR, the repertoire was profiled, and TCRdb retains in-frame clones only, with some absent. The data show hundreds of thousands of clones, around an eighth seen once. Their antigen targets remain unknown. Sequencing input: naive CD4+ T cells from blood. The receptors originated from a man younger than 35 with type 1 diabetes.

This sequence joins TRBV7-9 and TRBJ1-1; no firm D call. Trimming removed 11 bases from V and 10 bases from J, with 11 bases in between. The CDR3 is 9 amino acids. Per the germline V gene, CDR1 is SEHNR and CDR2 is FQNEAQ (reference sequence). CDR3 sequence (DNA): TGTGCCGGGCACGTTAGAGCTTTCTTT. Translating it yields CAGHVRAFF.

This clone was counted only a few times. The J gene is TRBJ1-2, the V gene TRBV19; 8 nucleotides match TRBD1. The germline V gene has CDR1 LNHDA and CDR2 SQIVND (reference sequence). The CDR3 runs to 14 residues. The junction had 4 bases not matched to a gene; V was cut back by 4 bases and J by 3 bases. This CDR3 is CASSRGQGDYGYTF. CDR3 DNA: TGTGCCAGTAGTAGAGGACAGGGAGACTATGGCTACACCTTC.

This clone was detected a few times. This chain joins TRBV11-3 and TRBJ1-1, with 7 bases identical to TRBD1. Germline trimming cut 5 bases from V and 2 bases from J; bases unmatched to any gene: 8. Germline loops: CDR1 SGHNT, CDR2 YENEEA. The CDR3 runs to 15 residues. This CDR3 is CASSAQGGINTEAFF. CDR3 bases: TGTGCCAGCAGCGCCCAGGGGGGTATAAACACTGAAGCTTTCTTT.

This clone was seen a few times. The chain carries TRBV5-1 and TRBJ2-6; 11 bases are a match to TRBD2. After removal of 4 bases from V and 0 bases from J, the junction contained 6 bases not matched to a gene. This CDR3 region has 18 residues. Germline CDR1 reads SGHRS; CDR2 reads YFSETQ. In nucleotides, the CDR3 is TGCGCCAGCAGCCCGCAACTAGCGGGGGCCTCTGGGGCCAACGTCCTGACTTTC. This gives the protein CASSPQLAGASGANVLTF.

On this clone itself: This sample also contains other DNA sequences that code for the same CDR3. The rearrangement links TRBV7-9 to TRBJ1-2, with unresolved D. The CDR3 contains 12 residues. Deletions cut 5 bases from V and 4 bases from J, with 8 bases between. Germline V gene lookup returns CDR1 SEHNR and CDR2 FQNEAQ (reference sequence). CDR3 nucleotide sequence: TGTGCCAGCAGCCCCGAAGTCTATGGCTACACCTTC. This translates into CASSPEVYGYTF.

In this sample, this clone turned up a few times. V gene TRBV6-5 combines with J gene TRBJ1-1; tentatively, D is TRBD1 (6 bases). The CDR3 runs 14 residues. The V gene's germline CDR1 is MNHEY and CDR2 SVGAGI. V was cut by 0 bases and J by 7 bases, with 12 bases left in between. The CDR3 protein is CASSYSTGGGEAFF. The CDR3 DNA reads TGTGCCAGCAGTTACTCGACGGGGGGCGGTGAAGCTTTCTTT.